This TCR beta chain appears in the sequencing data of a study of blood T cell repertoires in COVID-19. As for the study in general: Sites in the United States, Italy and Spain provided acute and convalescent COVID-19 samples. From T cells, B-cell-depleted T cells, or PBMCs came the material, which was cDNA or gDNA.

Source study methods: Reference gene primer amplification yielded estimated nucleated cell counts. Sequencing used immunoSEQ multiplex PCR; TCRdb keeps in-frame clones, though not all of them. That table supplies the V and J calls and clone size; D and trimming were determined from the DNA. Of 300,000 to 400,000 clones in the sample, roughly 90% were seen once. The Seattle patients joined while their infection was active and were tracked longitudinally afterward. The germline V gene has CDR1 LGHNA and CDR2 YSLEER. V shed 1 base and J shed 4 bases, with 16 bases lying between them. The CDR3 is 16 residues long.

The V and J genes are TRBV4-3 and TRBJ1-2; D is ambiguous. This TCR came from a woman in her twenties or thirties with COVID-19, enrolled during active disease. The sequencing input was peripheral blood. The CDR3 bases are TGCGCCAGCAGCCAAGGTACCGGGAGGCGGCCCTATGGCTACACCTTC. Translating gives CASSQGTGRRPYGYTF.